The clone carrying this T cell receptor beta chain was observed a few times. The data derive from a study of blood T cell repertoires in COVID-19. For the study at large: Donors in the United States, Italy and Spain gave samples during acute or convalescent COVID-19. PBMCs, B-cell-depleted T cells, or T cells provided the cDNA or gDNA that made up the material.

This CDR3 comprises 15 residues. Germline loops: CDR1 SNHLY, CDR2 FYNNEI. With V trimmed by 6 bases and J by 7 bases, 7 bases remained unmatched. While infection was still active, Seattle patients were enrolled and then followed longitudinally. Authors' data handling: Amplified reference gene primers provided the basis for estimating nucleated cell counts. This table comes from immunoSEQ multiplex PCR, and its TCRdb copy is limited to in-frame clones, with some not included. V, J and clone size were drawn from that table, and D and trimming were deduced from the DNA. The sample holds some 250,000 clones, roughly 81% seen once.

This rearrangement joins TRBV2 to TRBJ2-1; 12 bases are shared with TRBD2. Sequenced material: peripheral blood. This sequence was found in a woman of 80 years or more with COVID-19, enrolled during active disease. CDR3 coding DNA: TGTGCCAGCAGGTCTGGACTAGCGGGGACAAATGAGCAGTTCTTC. Translating it yields CASRSGLAGTNEQFF.